This T cell receptor beta chain was observed in a study of OX40 agonist ivuxolimab in advanced cancers. The investigators sampled blood at baseline, at cycle 4 day 1, and at cycle 7 day 1. The germline gives CDR1 SGHAT, CDR2 FQNNGV. The V end was cut by 5 bases, the J end by 13 bases, with 16 bases between. The CDR3 is 12 amino acids. The table came from immunoSEQ multiplex PCR; TCRdb's copy has only in-frame clones and leaves some out. The sample has some 130,000 clones; less than 95% are singletons. Turning to this clone: Its target is unknown.

Study-wide findings and caveats: Clones of CD4+ and CD8+ blood T cells grew by week 6 at doses of 0.1 to 3.0 mg/kg. Some of the lowest clonal expansion was seen in partial responders at 0.1-3.0 mg/kg.

This TCR was recovered from an adult with an advanced solid tumor such as melanoma, head and neck, liver or kidney cancer. This chain links TRBV11-2 with TRBJ2-3, with D unclear. Sequenced material: CD4+ or CD8+ T cells sorted from blood, taken in a trial of the OX40 agonist ivuxolimab. CDR3 region: CASSPDLLVEYF. The CDR3 region has the DNA TGTGCCAGCAGCCCCGACCTCCTAGTCGAGTATTTT.